One T cell receptor (beta chain) is described in this entry. Method: immunoSEQ multiplex PCR; TCRdb's copy keeps in-frame clones and lacks some. The table shows roughly 81,000 clones, with 95% to 98% occurring only once. The CDR3 is 12 amino acids. Germline V gene sequence: CDR1 SQVTM, CDR2 ANQGSEA. V was clipped by 5 bases and J by 1 base, with 8 bases between them. The record originates from a study of technical replicates of blood from several donors. This receptor was identified in a human donor in good health. The rearrangement links TRBV29-1 to TRBJ1-1; no reliable D call. The sequenced sample was T cells isolated from PBMCs. The CDR3 region is CSVLSGNTEAFF. The CDR3 DNA reads TGCAGCGTTCTCTCAGGGAACACTGAAGCTTTCTTT. The full variable domain, with the rest looked up from reference TRBV29-1 and TRBJ1-1, is SAVISQKPSRDICQRGTSLTIQCQVDSQVTMMFWYRQQPGQSLTLIATANQGSEATYESGFVIDKFPISRPNLTFSTLTVSNMSPEDSSIYLCSVLSGNTEAFFGQGTRLTVV.